A selection of T cell receptor beta chains follows, all from one sample in a study of blood T cell repertoires in COVID-19. Measured with immunoSEQ multiplex PCR; TCRdb has only the in-frame clones, and not every one. The data show 160,000 or so clones, 75% to 85% seen once. The sample comprised PBMCs or T cells enriched from blood (not recorded which). The receptors stem from a man aged 40-49 years who had recovered from COVID-19. The CDR3 runs from the conserved cysteine through the conserved F or W. A D gene is named only where the DNA matches it firmly. Clone size is given for some rows only: seen once, a few or many times, or a class if the clone is expanded.

V	J	size	D	CDR3	DNA
TRBV30	TRBJ1-1	NA	NA	CAWRRNSRGTEAFF	TGTGCCTGGAGACGCAATTCTAGGGGCACTGAAGCTTTCTTT
TRBV3-1/TRBV3-2	TRBJ1-2	once	TRBD1	CASSQGTGSYGYTF	TGTGCCAGCAGCCAAGGGACAGGCTCCTATGGCTACACCTTC
TRBV7-6	TRBJ2-3	NA	NA	CASSQRDSLADTQYF	TGTGCCAGCAGCCAACGGGACTCCTTAGCAGATACGCAGTATTTT
TRBV7-9	TRBJ2-7	NA	TRBD1	CASSLGTGSFYEQYF	TGTGCCAGCAGCCTTGGGACAGGGAGTTTCTACGAGCAGTACTTC
TRBV10-2	TRBJ2-3	once	TRBD2	CASVDSGGVTDTQYF	TGCGCCAGCGTAGATAGCGGGGGGGTGACAGATACGCAGTATTTT
TRBV5-1	TRBJ2-7	NA	TRBD2	CATRTSDNEQYF	TGCGCCACCCGGACTAGCGATAACGAGCAGTACTTC
TRBV12-3/TRBV12-4	TRBJ2-3	NA	NA	CAISDSLTLTQYF	TGTGCCATCTCGGACAGTTTAACGCTTACGCAGTATTTT
TRBV3-1/TRBV3-2	TRBJ2-3	NA	TRBD2	CASSLGLEGTDTQYF	TGTGCCAGCAGCCTAGGACTAGAGGGTACAGATACGCAGTATTTT
TRBV7-9	TRBJ2-3	NA	TRBD2	CASSLVLAGATDTQYF	TGTGCCAGCAGCTTAGTACTAGCGGGGGCGACAGATACGCAGTATTTT
TRBV19	TRBJ2-2	few	NA	CASSFGSSGELFF	TGTGCCAGTAGTTTCGGTTCTTCCGGGGAGCTGTTTTTT
TRBV19	TRBJ1-5	NA	NA	CASRDTDNQPQHF	TGTGCCAGCCGGGACACCGACAATCAGCCCCAGCATTTT
TRBV5-1	TRBJ2-7	NA	TRBD1	CASTPGTGWSQYF	TGCGCCAGCACCCCCGGGACAGGGTGGTCGCAGTACTTC
TRBV27	TRBJ2-5	NA	NA	CASRKLNRDGETQYF	TGTGCCAGCAGGAAACTTAACCGGGATGGGGAGACCCAGTACTTC
TRBV10-2	TRBJ2-1	once	TRBD2	CASSEIAGVGNEQFF	TGCGCCAGCAGTGAGATAGCGGGGGTTGGCAATGAGCAGTTCTTC
TRBV5-8	TRBJ2-1	NA	NA	CASRRGGNEQFF	TGTGCCAGCAGGAGAGGGGGCAATGAGCAGTTCTTC
TRBV3-1/TRBV3-2	TRBJ2-7	once	TRBD2	CASSLGTILYEQYF	TGTGCCAGCAGCCTGGGGACTATTCTCTACGAGCAGTACTTC
TRBV6-5	TRBJ2-4	NA	NA	CASSYSAGLAKNIQYF	TGTGCCAGCAGTTACTCGGCAGGGCTAGCCAAAAACATTCAGTACTTC
TRBV7-2	TRBJ1-3	once	NA	CASSTRTISGNTIYF	TGTGCCAGCAGCACCAGGACAATCTCTGGAAACACCATATATTTT
TRBV10-1	TRBJ2-1	NA	TRBD2	CASSRTSGGASEQFF	TGCGCCAGCAGCAGGACTAGCGGGGGGGCCAGTGAGCAGTTCTTC
TRBV18	TRBJ1-1	NA	TRBD1	CASSPREKGAHRTEAFF	TGTGCCAGCTCACCCCGGGAAAAGGGGGCGCATCGGACTGAAGCTTTCTTT
TRBV4-2	TRBJ1-1	NA	TRBD1	CASSPGTGREVNTEAFF	TGTGCCAGCAGCCCGGGGACAGGGAGGGAGGTGAACACTGAAGCTTTCTTT
TRBV30	TRBJ2-3	NA	NA	CAWTKKGPRPHTDTQYF	TGTGCCTGGACCAAGAAGGGGCCCCGCCCCCACACAGATACGCAGTATTTT
TRBV29-1	TRBJ1-2	many	NA	CSVTPAVAYTF	TGCAGCGTGACCCCGGCGGTAGCTTACACCTTC
TRBV19	TRBJ1-6	NA	NA	CASRTGLAPLHF	TGTGCCAGTAGAACAGGTTTGGCACCCCTCCACTTT
TRBV4-1	TRBJ1-2	few	NA	CASSQGQGVVGYTF	TGCGCCAGCAGCCAAGGGCAAGGGGTGGTTGGCTACACCTTC
TRBV4-1	TRBJ1-5	NA	NA	CASSQEQGQPQHF	TGCGCCAGCAGCCAAGAACAGGGCCAGCCCCAGCATTTT
TRBV19	TRBJ1-2	NA	NA	CASSMEFQGSPNYGYTF	TGTGCCAGTAGTATGGAGTTCCAGGGATCCCCTAACTATGGCTACACCTTC
TRBV12-2	TRBJ2-7	NA	NA	CASPNPWTSSYEQYF	TGTGCAAGTCCCAACCCGTGGACTAGCTCCTACGAGCAGTACTTC
TRBV7-6	TRBJ1-1	NA	NA	CASSGRGGVTEAFF	TGTGCCAGCAGCGGCCGGGGGGGGGTCACTGAAGCTTTCTTT
TRBV11-2	TRBJ1-2	many	NA	CASSLGLLRDGYTF	TGTGCCAGCAGCTTGGGACTCCTGAGGGATGGCTACACCTTC
TRBV5-5	TRBJ2-3	NA	TRBD2	CASSLVTSGPDTQYF	TGTGCCAGCAGCTTGGTGACTAGCGGGCCAGATACGCAGTATTTT
TRBV5-1	TRBJ1-1	NA	TRBD1	CASSSSPGGAGTEAFF	TGCGCCAGCAGCTCTTCCCCAGGGGGCGCGGGCACTGAAGCTTTCTTT
TRBV2	TRBJ2-2	NA	NA	CASSAAGGNTGELFF	TGTGCCAGCAGTGCGGCAGGAGGTAACACCGGGGAGCTGTTTTTT
TRBV5-1	TRBJ1-1	NA	TRBD1	CASSSRDRGLNTEAFF	TGCGCCAGCAGCTCCCGGGACAGGGGACTGAACACTGAAGCTTTCTTT
TRBV10-3	TRBJ2-6	NA	NA	CAISVWTSGANVLTF	TGTGCCATCAGTGTCTGGACTTCTGGGGCCAACGTCCTGACTTTC
TRBV21-1	TRBJ2-1	NA	NA	CASSKSPGTGIDNEQFF	TGTGCCAGCAGCAAATCTCCAGGGACAGGGATCGACAATGAGCAGTTCTTC
TRBV30	TRBJ1-2	NA	NA	CAWSLGGGSGYTF	TGTGCCTGGAGCCTTGGAGGAGGTTCTGGCTACACCTTC
TRBV6-5	TRBJ1-3	NA	NA	CASITSPSGNTIYF	TGTGCCAGCATCACTAGCCCCTCTGGAAACACCATATATTTT
TRBV5-1	TRBJ2-5	NA	NA	CASSLIQQETQYF	TGCGCCAGCAGCTTGATACAGCAAGAGACCCAGTACTTC
TRBV7-8	TRBJ1-2	once	NA	CASSHGPYYGYTF	TGTGCCAGCAGCCATGGGCCGTACTATGGCTACACCTTC
TRBV2	TRBJ2-1	NA	TRBD1	CAGTGTGRWNEQFF	TGTGCCGGCACCGGGACAGGGAGATGGAATGAGCAGTTCTTC
TRBV7-8	TRBJ2-1	once	TRBD2	CASSPQRDSYNEQFF	TGTGCCAGCAGCCCCCAGCGGGACTCCTACAATGAGCAGTTCTTC
TRBV7-9	TRBJ1-6	NA	TRBD1	CASSFADRESPLHF	TGTGCCAGCAGCTTCGCGGACAGGGAATCACCCCTCCACTTT
TRBV7-8	TRBJ1-4	NA	TRBD1	CASSLITGGKLFF	TGTGCCAGCAGCTTGATTACAGGGGGGAAACTGTTTTTT
TRBV10-2	TRBJ2-4	NA	NA	CASSDDRLAKNIQYF	TGCGCCAGCAGTGATGACAGGCTAGCCAAAAACATTCAGTACTTC
TRBV19	TRBJ1-2	few	TRBD1	CASSRGQGQRYTF	TGTGCCAGTAGCAGAGGACAGGGGCAGCGCTACACCTTC
TRBV19	TRBJ2-1	NA	NA	CASSTGGGPDEQFF	TGTGCCAGTAGTACCGGGGGAGGACCTGATGAGCAGTTCTTC
TRBV27	TRBJ2-7	NA	TRBD2	CASSLAASSYEQYF	TGTGCCAGCAGCCTAGCGGCGAGCTCCTACGAGCAGTACTTC
TRBV6-5	TRBJ2-7	NA	NA	CASSSARAGRNEQYF	TGTGCCAGCAGTTCGGCCCGGGCAGGGCGCAACGAGCAGTACTTC